This T cell receptor beta chain was profiled in a study of regulatory T cells in long-lasting Graves disease. Germline V lookup: CDR1 MDHEN, CDR2 SYDVKM. The CDR3 runs to 14 residues. Trimming took 5 bases from V and 6 from J, leaving 13 bases between them. Relying on iRepertoire HTBI primers and Arm-PCR of CDR3 regions, the team built TCR beta libraries. TCRdb re-analysed the multiplex PCR reads in MiXCR, keeping a single row per CDR3 protein. The data hold roughly 400,000 distinct CDR3 sequences, with about 20% observed a single time. This clonotype was seen only a few times. Its target is not known. A much larger clone is a single base away; this may be a read error. The time point was: persistent/refractory GD, antithyroid drugs over 5 years with positive TRAb. The TCR library was made from RNA extracted from PBMCs. Graves' disease diagnoses used American Thyroid Association guidelines. Study-level results: Under persistent disease, TRBV28, TRBJ1-2 and TRBJ2-5 were used preferentially.

Material: peripheral blood mononuclear cells (PBMCs), obtained when the disease was refractory, from a patient treated with antithyroid drugs. The chain employs TRBV28 and TRBJ1-4; D is undetermined. The sequence derives from a female donor with Graves disease. The chain's CDR3 is CASSESGSDEKLFF. The CDR3 DNA follows: TGTGCCAGCAGTGAATCGGGGAGTGATGAAAAACTGTTTTTT.